This T cell receptor beta chain was captured by sequencing in a study of shared clonotypes between healthy human individuals. Study results and caveats: Only blood samples were collected, and tissue repertoires likely differ. Naive subsets generally had larger estimated richness than memory subsets.

Clones were sequenced by immunoSEQ multiplex PCR, and TCRdb holds only the in-frame ones, with some missing. The profile shows 2.3 million or so clones, 85% to 95% of them singletons. A note on this clone: Its matching antigen is unknown. One end of the junction fails to match germline, which may point to a read error.

This CDR3 region has 17 residues. Per the germline V gene, CDR1 is GTSNPN and CDR2 is SVGIG (reference sequence). The chain links TRBV30 to TRBJ2-2; D is undetermined. The source of this sequence is a man between 18 and 35 years old in good health. Some clones in this sample may be carry-over from other donors' samples. The sequenced sample consisted of naive CD4+ T cells from PBMCs. The subset: CD45RA+ positively selected. The DNA for the CDR3 is TGTGCCTGGCGTGTTGGGCAGACACTCGCGAACACCGGGGAGCTGTTTTTT. Amino acid sequence: CAWRVGQTLANTGELFF.